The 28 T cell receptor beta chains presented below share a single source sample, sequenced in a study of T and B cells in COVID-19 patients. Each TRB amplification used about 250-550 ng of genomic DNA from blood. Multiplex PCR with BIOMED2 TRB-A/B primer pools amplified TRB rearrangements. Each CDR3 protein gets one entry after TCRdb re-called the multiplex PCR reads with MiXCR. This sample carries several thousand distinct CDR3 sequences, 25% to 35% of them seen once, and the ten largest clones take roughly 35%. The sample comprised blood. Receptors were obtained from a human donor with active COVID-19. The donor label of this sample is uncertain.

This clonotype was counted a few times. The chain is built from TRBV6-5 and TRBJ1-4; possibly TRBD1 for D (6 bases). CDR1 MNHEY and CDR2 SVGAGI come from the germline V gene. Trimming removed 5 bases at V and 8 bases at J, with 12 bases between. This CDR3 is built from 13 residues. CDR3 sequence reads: CASSGQRDEKLFF. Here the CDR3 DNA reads TGTGCCAGCAGTGGACAGAGAGACGAAAAACTGTTTTTT.

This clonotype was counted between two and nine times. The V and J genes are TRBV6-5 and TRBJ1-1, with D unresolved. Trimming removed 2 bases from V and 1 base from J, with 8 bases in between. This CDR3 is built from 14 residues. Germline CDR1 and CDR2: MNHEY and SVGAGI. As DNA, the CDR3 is TGTGCCAGCAGTTACGCTACCGAGAACACTGAAGCTTTCTTT. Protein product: CASSYATENTEAFF.

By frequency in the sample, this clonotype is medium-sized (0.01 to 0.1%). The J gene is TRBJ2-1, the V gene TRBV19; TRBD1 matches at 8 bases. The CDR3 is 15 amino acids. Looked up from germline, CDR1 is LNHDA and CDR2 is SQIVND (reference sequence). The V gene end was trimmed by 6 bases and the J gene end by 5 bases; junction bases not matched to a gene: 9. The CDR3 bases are TGTGCCAGTAGCCCGACAGGGGCCCTAAACAATGAGCAGTTCTTC. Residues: CASSPTGALNNEQFF.

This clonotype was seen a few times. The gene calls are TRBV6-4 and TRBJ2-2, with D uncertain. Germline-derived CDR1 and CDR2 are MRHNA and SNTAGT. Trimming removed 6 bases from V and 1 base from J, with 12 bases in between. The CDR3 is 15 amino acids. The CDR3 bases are TGTGCCAGCAGCCAGTCTAACAGGAACACCGGGGAGCTGTTTTTT. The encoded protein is CASSQSNRNTGELFF.

CDR3 sequence reads: CASLAGDNEQFF. The CDR3 DNA follows: TGTGCCAGCCTAGCGGGAGACAATGAGCAGTTCTTC. The chain is built from TRBV6-1 and TRBJ2-1, with 10 bases identical to TRBD2. Germline V gene lookup returns CDR1 MNHNS and CDR2 SASEGT. After removal of 8 bases from V and 5 bases from J, the junction contained 0 bases not matched to a gene. The CDR3 has 12 residues.

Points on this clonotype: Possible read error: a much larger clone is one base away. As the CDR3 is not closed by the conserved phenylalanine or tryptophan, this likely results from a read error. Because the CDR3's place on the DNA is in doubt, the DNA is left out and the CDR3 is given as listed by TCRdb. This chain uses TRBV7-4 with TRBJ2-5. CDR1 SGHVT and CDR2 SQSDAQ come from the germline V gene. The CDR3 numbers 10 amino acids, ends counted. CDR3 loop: CASNREVKTA.

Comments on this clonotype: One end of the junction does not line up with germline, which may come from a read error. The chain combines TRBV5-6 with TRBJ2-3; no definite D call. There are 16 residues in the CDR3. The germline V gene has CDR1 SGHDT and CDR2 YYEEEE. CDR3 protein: CASSLGRAPSTDTQYF. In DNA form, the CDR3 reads TGCGCCAGCAGCTTGGGTAGAGCCCCTAGCACAGATACGCAGTATTTT.

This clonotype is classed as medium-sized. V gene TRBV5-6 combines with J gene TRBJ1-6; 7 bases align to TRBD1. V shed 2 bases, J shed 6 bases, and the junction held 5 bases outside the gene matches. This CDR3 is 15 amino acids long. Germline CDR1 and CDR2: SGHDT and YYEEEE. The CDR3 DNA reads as TGTGCCAGCAGCTTTGAGGGGGCGGGTAATTCACCCCTCCACTTT. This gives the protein CASSFEGAGNSPLHF. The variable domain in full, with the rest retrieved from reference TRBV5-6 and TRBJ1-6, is DAGVTQSPTHLIKTRGQQVTLRCSPKSGHDTVSWYQQALGQGPQFIFQYYEEEERQRGNFPDRFSGHQFPNYSSELNVNALLLGDSALYLCASSFEGAGNSPLHFGNGTRLTVT.

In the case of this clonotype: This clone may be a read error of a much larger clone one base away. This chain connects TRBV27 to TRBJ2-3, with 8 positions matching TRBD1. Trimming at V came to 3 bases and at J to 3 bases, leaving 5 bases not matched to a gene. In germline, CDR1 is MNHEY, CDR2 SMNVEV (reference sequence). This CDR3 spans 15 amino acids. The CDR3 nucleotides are TGTGCCAGCAGTTTGATCAGACAGGGGACAGATACGCAGTATTTT. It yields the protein CASSLIRQGTDTQYF.

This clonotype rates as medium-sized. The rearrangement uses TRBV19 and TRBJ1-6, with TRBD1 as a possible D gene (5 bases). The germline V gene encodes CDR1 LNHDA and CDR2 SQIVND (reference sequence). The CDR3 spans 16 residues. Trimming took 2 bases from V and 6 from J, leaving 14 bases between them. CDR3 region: CASSIPQGDLNSPLHF. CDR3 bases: TGTGCCAGTAGTATACCCCAGGGTGATCTTAATTCACCCCTCCACTTT.

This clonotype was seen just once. The CDR3 loop reads CASSPWATEYNEQFF. CDR3 sequence (DNA): TGTGCCAGCAGCCCATGGGCCACCGAATACAATGAGCAGTTCTTC. This chain connects TRBV7-3 to TRBJ2-1, with D unresolved. The V gene lost 5 bases and the J gene lost 4 bases, with 15 bases spanning the gap. Germline CDR1 SGHTA, CDR2 FQGTGA. This CDR3 contains 15 residues.

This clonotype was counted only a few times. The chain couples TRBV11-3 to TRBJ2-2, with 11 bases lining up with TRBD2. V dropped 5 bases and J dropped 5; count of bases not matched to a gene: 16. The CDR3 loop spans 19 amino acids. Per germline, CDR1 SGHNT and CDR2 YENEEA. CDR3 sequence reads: CASSQEGASGRLVTGELFF. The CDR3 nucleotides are TGTGCCAGCAGCCAAGAGGGAGCTAGCGGGAGGCTAGTGACCGGGGAGCTGTTTTTT.

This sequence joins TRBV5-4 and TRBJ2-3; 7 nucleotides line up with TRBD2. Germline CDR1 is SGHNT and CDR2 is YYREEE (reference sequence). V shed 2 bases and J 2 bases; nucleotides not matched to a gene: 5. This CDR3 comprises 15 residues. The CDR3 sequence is CASSFGGGPTDTQYF. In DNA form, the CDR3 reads TGTGCCAGCAGCTTTGGGGGAGGGCCCACAGATACGCAGTATTTT.

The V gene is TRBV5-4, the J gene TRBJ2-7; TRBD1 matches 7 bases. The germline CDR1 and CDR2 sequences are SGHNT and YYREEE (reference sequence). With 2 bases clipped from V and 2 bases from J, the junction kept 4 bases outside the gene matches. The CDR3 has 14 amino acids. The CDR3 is CASSLQGLAYEQYF. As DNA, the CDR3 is TGTGCCAGCAGCTTACAGGGGCTCGCCTACGAGCAGTACTTC.

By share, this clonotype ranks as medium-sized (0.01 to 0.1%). CDR3 in DNA: TGCAGCGTTGAAGAAAGCTCTGGAAACACCATATATTTT. As protein: CSVEESSGNTIYF. The rearrangement joins TRBV29-1 to TRBJ1-3; D not resolved. V was trimmed by 0 bases and J by 0 bases, leaving 3 bases between them. The CDR3 has 13 amino acids. CDR1 is SQVTM and CDR2 is ANQGSEA in the germline V gene.

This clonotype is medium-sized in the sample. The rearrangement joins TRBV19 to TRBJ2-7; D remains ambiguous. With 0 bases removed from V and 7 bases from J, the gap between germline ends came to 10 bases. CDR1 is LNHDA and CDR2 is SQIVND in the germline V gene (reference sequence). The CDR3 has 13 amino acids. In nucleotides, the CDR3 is TGTGCCAGTAGTATAGATCACGACCGTGAGCAGTACTTC. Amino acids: CASSIDHDREQYF.

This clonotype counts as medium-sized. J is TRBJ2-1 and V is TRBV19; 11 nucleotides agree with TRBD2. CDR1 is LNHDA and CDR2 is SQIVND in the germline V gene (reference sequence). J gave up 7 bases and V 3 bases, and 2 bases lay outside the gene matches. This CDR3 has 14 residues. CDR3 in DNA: TGTGCCAGTAGTATGAGGACTAGCGGGAATGAGCAGTTCTTC. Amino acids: CASSMRTSGNEQFF.

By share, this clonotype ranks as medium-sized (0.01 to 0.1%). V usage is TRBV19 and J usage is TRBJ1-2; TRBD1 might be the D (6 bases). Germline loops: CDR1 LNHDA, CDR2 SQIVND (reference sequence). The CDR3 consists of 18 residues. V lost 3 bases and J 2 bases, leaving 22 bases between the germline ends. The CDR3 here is CASSIYPITGFVNYGYTF. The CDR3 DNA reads TGTGCCAGTAGTATCTACCCGATAACAGGGTTCGTGAACTATGGCTACACCTTC.

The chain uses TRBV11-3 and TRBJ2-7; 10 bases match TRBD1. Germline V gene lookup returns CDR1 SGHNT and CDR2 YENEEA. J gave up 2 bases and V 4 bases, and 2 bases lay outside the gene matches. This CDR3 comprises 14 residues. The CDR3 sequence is CASSSGTGAYEQYF. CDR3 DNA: TGTGCCAGCAGCTCGGGGACAGGGGCCTACGAGCAGTACTTC.

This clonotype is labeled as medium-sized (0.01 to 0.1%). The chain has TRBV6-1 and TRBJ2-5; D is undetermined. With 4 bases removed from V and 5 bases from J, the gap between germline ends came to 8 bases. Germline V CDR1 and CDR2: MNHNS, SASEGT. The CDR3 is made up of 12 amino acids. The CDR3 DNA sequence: TGTGCCAGCAGTGGGGATGCGGAGACCCAGTACTTC. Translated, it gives CASSGDAETQYF.

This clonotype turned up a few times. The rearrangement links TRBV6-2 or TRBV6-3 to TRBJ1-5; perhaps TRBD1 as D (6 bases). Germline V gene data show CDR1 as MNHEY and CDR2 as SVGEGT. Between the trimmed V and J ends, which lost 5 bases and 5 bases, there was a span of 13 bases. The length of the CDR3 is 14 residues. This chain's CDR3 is CASSPPGGHQPQHF. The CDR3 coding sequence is TGTGCCAGCAGTCCCCCCGGGGGCCATCAGCCCCAGCATTTT.

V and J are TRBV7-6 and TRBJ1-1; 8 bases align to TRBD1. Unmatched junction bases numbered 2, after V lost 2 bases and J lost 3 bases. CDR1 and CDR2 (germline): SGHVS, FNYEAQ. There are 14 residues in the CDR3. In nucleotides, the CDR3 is TGTGCCAGCAGCTTAACGACAGGGGACACTGAAGCTTTCTTT. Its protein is CASSLTTGDTEAFF. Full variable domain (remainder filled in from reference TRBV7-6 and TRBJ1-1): GAGVSQSPRYKVTKRGQDVALRCDPISGHVSLYWYRQALGQGPEFLTYFNYEAQQDKSGLPNDRFSAERPEGSISTLTIQRTEQRDSAMYRCASSLTTGDTEAFFGQGTRLTVV.

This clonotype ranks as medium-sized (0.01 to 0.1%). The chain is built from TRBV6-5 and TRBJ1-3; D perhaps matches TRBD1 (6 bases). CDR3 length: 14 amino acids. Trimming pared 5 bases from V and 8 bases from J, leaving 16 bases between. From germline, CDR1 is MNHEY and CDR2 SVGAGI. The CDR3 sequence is CASSPTGLEHTIYF. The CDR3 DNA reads TGTGCCAGCAGTCCGACAGGCCTAGAGCACACCATATATTTT.

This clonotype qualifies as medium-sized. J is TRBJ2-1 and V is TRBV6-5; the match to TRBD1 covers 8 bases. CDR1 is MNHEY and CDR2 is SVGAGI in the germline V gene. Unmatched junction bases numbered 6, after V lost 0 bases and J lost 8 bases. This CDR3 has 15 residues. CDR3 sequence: CASSYSGRGLDEQFF. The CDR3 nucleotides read TGTGCCAGCAGTTACTCGGGCAGGGGGCTTGATGAGCAGTTCTTC.

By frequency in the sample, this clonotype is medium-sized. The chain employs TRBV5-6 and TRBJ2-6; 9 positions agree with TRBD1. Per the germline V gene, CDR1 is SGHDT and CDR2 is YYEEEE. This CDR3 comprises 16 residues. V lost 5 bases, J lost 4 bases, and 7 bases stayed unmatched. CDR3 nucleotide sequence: TGTGCCAGCAGTTTCAGGACAGGGGCCGGGGCCAACGTCCTGACTTTC. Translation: CASSFRTGAGANVLTF.

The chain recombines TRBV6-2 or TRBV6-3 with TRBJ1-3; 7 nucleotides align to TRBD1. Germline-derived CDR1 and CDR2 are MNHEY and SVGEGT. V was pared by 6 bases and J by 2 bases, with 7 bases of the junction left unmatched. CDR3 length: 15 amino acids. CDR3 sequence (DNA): TGTGCCAGCAGAATAACGGGACAGACTGGAAACACCATATATTTT. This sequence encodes CASRITGQTGNTIYF.

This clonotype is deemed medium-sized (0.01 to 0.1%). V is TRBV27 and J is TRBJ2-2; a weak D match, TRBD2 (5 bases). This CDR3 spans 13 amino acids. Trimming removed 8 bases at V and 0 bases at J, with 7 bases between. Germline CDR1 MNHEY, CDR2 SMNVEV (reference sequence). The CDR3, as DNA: TGTGCCAGCCGGGATACGAACACCGGGGAGCTGTTTTTT. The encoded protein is CASRDTNTGELFF.

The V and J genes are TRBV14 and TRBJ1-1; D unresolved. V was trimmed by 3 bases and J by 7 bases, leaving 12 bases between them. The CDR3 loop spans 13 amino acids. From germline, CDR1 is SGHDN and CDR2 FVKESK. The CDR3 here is CASSQHPDGEAFF. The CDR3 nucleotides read TGTGCCAGCAGCCAGCATCCGGACGGTGAAGCTTTCTTT.